Listed below are T cell receptor beta chains from one sample, sequenced in a study of T-cell reconstitution after alpha-beta-depleted transplantation in children. TCRdb redid the calling of the PCR reads with MiXCR, one entry per CDR3 protein. The table shows roughly 200,000 distinct CDR3 sequences, with about 6.4% occurring only once. The input for sequencing was PBMCs from the stem cell graft donor, taken from the stem cell graft. These receptors were taken from a human donor who donated a stem cell graft to a child with Wiskott-Aldrich syndrome. Both conserved end residues are part of each CDR3. D genes are given only for firm matches. Only some rows state a clone size, as once, few, many or a class for expanded clones.

>.|TRBJ2-7|few|TRBV29-1
CSVSPGLFSPYEQYF
>.|TRBJ1-2|many|TRBV6-2/TRBV6-3
CASSDRGFSGYTF
>.|TRBJ2-7|once|TRBV5-5
CASSLATGNYEQYF
>.|TRBJ2-7|many|TRBV10-3
CAIRGTDGNYEQYF
>.|TRBJ1-1|many|TRBV12-3/TRBV12-4
CASSLSKGYTEAFF
>.|TRBJ2-6|.|TRBV13
CASSLGWPGANVLTF
>.|TRBJ1-1|many|TRBV5-1
CASSPLSITEAFF
>TRBD2|TRBJ2-2|many|TRBV10-1
CASSASGGEGGELFF
>.|TRBJ2-3|many|TRBV20-1
CSASYSDTQYF
>.|TRBJ1-1|.|TRBV5-1
CASSQFLNTEAFF